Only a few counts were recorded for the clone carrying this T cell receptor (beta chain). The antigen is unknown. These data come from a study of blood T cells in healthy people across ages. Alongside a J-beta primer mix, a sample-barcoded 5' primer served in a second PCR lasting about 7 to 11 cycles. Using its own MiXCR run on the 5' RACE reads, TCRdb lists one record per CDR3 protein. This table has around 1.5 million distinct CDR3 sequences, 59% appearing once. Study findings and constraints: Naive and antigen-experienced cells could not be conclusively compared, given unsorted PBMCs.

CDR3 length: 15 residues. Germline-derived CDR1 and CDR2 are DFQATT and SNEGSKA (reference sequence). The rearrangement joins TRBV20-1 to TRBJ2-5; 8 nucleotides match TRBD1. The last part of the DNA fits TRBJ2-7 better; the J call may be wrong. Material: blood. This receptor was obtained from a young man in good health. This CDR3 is CSASLRRGLYYEQYF. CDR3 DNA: TGCAGTGCTAGCCTTCGCAGGGGGCTCTACTACGAGCAGTACTTC.